The rows below give T cell receptor beta chains drawn from one sample of a study of OX40 agonist ivuxolimab in advanced cancers. Sequencing used immunoSEQ multiplex PCR; TCRdb keeps in-frame clones, though not all of them. The repertoire includes about 33,000 clones, 79% of them detected once, and 11% sits in the top ten. The sample was CD4+ or CD8+ T cells sorted from blood, taken in a trial of the OX40 agonist ivuxolimab. The source of these receptors is an adult with an advanced solid tumor such as melanoma, head and neck, liver or kidney cancer. CDR3s include the opening cysteine and the closing phenylalanine or tryptophan. A D gene is named only where the DNA matches it firmly. Expanded clones get a size class; other rows say once, few or many, or leave the size out.

TRBV6-1,-,TRBJ1-6,-,TGTGCCAGCAGAGACAATTCACCCCTCCACTTT,CASRDNSPLHF
TRBV6-1,-,TRBJ1-2,once,TGTGCCAGCACCGACAAAAGTTATGGCTACACCTTC,CASTDKSYGYTF
TRBV7-2,TRBD2,TRBJ2-1,few,TGTGCCAGCAGCCCACCGGGACTAGCGGGGGGTGGGCAGTTCTTC,CASSPPGLAGGGQFF
TRBV6-1,-,TRBJ1-2,-,TGTGCCAGCAGTGATCTAACAGGTTTAAATCATCGGGGCTACACCTTC,CASSDLTGLNHRGYTF
TRBV14,-,TRBJ1-2,-,TGTGCCAGCAGCCAGGCCGGGACGTATGGCTACACCTTC,CASSQAGTYGYTF
TRBV5-1,-,TRBJ1-2,once,TGCGCCAGCAGCTTAGACAACCAGGGGTATGGCTACACCTTC,CASSLDNQGYGYTF
TRBV4-1,TRBD2,TRBJ2-5,-,TGCGCCAGCAGCTCTAGCGGGGGGGCCGGAGAGACCCAGTACTTC,CASSSSGGAGETQYF
TRBV11-2,TRBD2,TRBJ2-7,-,TGTGCCAGCAGCTCAGGACTAGCGGGGGACGAGCAGTACTTC,CASSSGLAGDEQYF
TRBV6-1,-,TRBJ1-2,few,TGTGCCAGCAGTGAAGACTATGGCTACACCTTC,CASSEDYGYTF
TRBV5-1,-,TRBJ1-2,-,TGCGCCAGCAGCTTGGGGGATAACTATGGCTACACCTTC,CASSLGDNYGYTF
TRBV5-1,-,TRBJ2-6,once,TGCGCCAGCACTTTAGGGCCGTCTGGGGCCAACGTCCTGACTTTC,CASTLGPSGANVLTF
TRBV2,TRBD1,TRBJ1-2,medium-sized,TGTGCCAGCAGCCAAACCACACAGGGGGGCTATGGCTACACCTTC,CASSQTTQGGYGYTF
TRBV7-3,-,TRBJ1-1,-,TGTGCCAGCAGCTTATCACGCAACACTGAAGCTTTCTTT,CASSLSRNTEAFF
TRBV7-9,-,TRBJ1-3,once,TGTGCCAGCAGCTCTTCTGGCTCAGCCTCCTCTGGAAACACCATATATTTT,CASSSSGSASSGNTIYF
TRBV5-6,TRBD1,TRBJ1-6,-,TGTGCCAGCAGCCCTGAGACAGGGGGAAGTTCACCCCTCCACTTT,CASSPETGGSSPLHF
TRBV6-5,-,TRBJ1-1,-,TGTGCCAGCATGCGGGGCGCTAGGACTGAAGCTTTCTTT,CASMRGARTEAFF